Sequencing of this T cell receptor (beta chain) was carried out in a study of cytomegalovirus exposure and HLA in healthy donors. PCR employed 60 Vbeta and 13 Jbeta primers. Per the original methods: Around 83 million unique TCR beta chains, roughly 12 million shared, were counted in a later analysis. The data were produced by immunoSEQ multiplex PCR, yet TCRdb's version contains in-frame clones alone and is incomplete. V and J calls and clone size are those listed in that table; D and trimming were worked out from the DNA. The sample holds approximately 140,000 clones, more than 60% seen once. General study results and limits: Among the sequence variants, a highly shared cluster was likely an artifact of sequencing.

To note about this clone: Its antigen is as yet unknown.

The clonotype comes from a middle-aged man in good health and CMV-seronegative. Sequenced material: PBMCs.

DNA for the CDR3: TGTGCCAGCAGTTTATCCCTATATCTTAACTCCTACGAGCAGTACTTC. Protein: CASSLSLYLNSYEQYF. The chain combines TRBV27 with TRBJ2-7; D is unresolved. Germline-derived CDR1 and CDR2 are MNHEY and SMNVEV (reference sequence). CDR3 length: 16 amino acids. The V gene lost 0 bases and the J gene lost 0 bases, with 12 bases spanning the gap.